The clone carrying this TCR beta chain was seen once. The data belong to a study of T cell responses to AZD1222 COVID-19 vaccine. CDR3 length: 14 residues. V gave up 1 base and J gave up 8 bases, with 9 bases separating them. The germline CDR1 and CDR2 sequences are SNHLY and FYNNEI. Here immunoSEQ multiplex PCR was the method, and the copy in TCRdb shows in-frame clones only, minus some. The top ten clones hold around 3.5% of a sample with 90,000 to 150,000 clones, 85% to 90% of them seen once. This receptor was taken from an adult in good health. The sequences come from peripheral blood, collected on day 0 of AZD1222 vaccination. The chain couples TRBV2 to TRBJ1-6; D gene ambiguous. This CDR3 reads CASSEVIGDSPLHF. The DNA for the CDR3 is TGTGCCAGCAGTGAAGTTATCGGGGATTCACCCCTCCACTTT.